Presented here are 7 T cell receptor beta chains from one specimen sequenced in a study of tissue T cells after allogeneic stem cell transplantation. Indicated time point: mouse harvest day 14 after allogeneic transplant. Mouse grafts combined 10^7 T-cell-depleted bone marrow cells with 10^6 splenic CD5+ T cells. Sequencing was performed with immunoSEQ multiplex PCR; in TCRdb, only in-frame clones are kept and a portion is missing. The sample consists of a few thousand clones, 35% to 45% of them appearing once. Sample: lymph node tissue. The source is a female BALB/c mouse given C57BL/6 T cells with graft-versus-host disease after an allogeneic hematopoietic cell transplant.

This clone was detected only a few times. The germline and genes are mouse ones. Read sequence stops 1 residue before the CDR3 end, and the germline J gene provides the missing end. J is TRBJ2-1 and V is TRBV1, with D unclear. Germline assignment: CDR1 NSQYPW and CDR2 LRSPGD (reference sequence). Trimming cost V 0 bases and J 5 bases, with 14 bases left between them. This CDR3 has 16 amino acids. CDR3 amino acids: CTCSADLTGRDAEQFF. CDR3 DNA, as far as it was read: TGCACCTGCAGTGCAGATCTGACGGGGAGGGATGCTGAGCAGTTC.

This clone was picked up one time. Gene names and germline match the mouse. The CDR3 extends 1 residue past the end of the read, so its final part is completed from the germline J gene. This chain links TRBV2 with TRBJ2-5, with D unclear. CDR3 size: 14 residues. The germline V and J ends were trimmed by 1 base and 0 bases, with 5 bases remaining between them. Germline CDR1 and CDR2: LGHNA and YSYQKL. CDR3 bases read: TGTGCCAGCAGCCAAGCTCATAACCAAGACACCCAGTAC. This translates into CASSQAHNQDTQY. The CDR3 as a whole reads CASSQAHNQDTQYF.

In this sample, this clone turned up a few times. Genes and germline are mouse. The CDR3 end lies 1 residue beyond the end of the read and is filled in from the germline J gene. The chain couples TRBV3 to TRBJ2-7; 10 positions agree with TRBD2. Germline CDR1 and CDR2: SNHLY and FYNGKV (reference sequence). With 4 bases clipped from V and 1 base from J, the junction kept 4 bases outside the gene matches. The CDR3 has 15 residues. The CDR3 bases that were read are TGTGCCAGCAGCTCCTACTGGGGGGGGTCCTATGAACAGTAC. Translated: CASSSYWGGSYEQY. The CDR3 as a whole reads CASSSYWGGSYEQYF.

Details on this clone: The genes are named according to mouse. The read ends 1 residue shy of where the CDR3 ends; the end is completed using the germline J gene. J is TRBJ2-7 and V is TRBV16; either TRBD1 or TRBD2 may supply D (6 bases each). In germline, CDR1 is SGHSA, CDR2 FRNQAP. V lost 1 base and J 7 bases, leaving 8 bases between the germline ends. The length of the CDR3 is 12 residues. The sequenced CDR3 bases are TGTGCAAGCAGCTTAGTCGGGGGCGAACAGTAC. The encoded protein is CASSLVGGEQY. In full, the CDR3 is CASSLVGGEQYF.

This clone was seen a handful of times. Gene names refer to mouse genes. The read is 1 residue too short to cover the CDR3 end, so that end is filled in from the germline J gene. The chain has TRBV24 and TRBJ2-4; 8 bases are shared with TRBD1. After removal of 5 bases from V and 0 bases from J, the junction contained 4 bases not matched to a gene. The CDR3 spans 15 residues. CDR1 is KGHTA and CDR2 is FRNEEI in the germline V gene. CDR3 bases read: TGTGCCAGCAGTTCGGACAGGGTTAGTCAAAACACCTTGTAC. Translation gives CASSSDRVSQNTLY. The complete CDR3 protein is CASSSDRVSQNTLYF.

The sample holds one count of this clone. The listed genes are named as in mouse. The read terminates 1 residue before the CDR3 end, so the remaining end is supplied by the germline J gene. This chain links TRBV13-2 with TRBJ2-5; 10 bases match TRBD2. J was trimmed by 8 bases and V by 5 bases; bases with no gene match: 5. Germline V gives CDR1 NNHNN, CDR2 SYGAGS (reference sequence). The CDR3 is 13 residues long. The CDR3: CASGDWGEGTQYF. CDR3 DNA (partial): TGTGCCAGCGGAGACTGGGGGGAGGGCACCCAGTAC.

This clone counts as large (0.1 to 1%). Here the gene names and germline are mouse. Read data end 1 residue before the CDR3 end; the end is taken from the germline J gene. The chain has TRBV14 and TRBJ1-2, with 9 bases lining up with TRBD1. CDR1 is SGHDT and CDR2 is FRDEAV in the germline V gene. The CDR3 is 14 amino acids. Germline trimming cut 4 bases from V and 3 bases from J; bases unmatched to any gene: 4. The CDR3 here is CASSPGQGHSDYTF. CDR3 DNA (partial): TGTGCCAGCAGTCCGGGACAGGGCCACTCCGACTACACC. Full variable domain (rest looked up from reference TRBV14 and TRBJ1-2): EAGVTQSPRYAVLQEGQAVSFWCDPISGHDTLYWYQQPRDQGPQLLVYFRDEAVIDNSQLPSDRFSAVRPKGTNSTLKIQSAKQGDTATYLCASSPGQGHSDYTFGSGTRLLVI.